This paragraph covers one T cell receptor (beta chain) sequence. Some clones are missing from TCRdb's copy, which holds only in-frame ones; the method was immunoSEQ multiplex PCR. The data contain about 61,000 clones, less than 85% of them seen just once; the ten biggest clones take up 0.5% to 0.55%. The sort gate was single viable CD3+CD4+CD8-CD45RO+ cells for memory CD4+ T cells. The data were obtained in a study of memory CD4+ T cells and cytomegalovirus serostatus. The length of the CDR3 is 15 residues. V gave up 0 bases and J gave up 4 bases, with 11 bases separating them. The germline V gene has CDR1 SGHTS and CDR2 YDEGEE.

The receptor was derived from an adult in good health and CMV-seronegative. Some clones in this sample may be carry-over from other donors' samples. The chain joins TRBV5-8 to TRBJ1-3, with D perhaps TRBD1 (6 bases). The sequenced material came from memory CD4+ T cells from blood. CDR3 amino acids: CASSLGQVNGNTIYF. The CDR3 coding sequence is TGTGCCAGCAGCTTGGGACAGGTGAACGGAAACACCATATATTTT.